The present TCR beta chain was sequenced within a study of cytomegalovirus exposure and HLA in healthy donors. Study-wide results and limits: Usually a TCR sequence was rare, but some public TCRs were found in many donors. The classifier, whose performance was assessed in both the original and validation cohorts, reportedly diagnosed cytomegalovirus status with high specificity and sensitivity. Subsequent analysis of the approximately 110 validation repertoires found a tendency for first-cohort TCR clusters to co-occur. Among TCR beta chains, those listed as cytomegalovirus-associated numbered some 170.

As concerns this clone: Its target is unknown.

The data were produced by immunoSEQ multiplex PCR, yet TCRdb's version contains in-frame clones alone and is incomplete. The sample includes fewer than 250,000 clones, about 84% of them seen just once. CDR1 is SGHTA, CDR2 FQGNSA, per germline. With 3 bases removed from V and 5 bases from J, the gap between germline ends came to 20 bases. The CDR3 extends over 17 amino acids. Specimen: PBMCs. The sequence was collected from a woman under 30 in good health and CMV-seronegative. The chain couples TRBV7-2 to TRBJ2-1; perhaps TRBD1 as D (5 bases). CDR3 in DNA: TGTGCCAGCAGCTTTTCGGTAATCTGGGGCATAAACAATGAGCAGTTCTTC. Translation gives CASSFSVIWGINNEQFF.